The clone carrying this T cell receptor beta chain was observed a few times. Its antigen is not identified. This entry comes from a study of blood T cells in healthy people across ages. Notes on the study in general: Investigators treated diversity estimates from one million T cells as underestimates.

For the second PCR, which ran for roughly 6 to 11 cycles, a sample-barcoded 5' primer and a J-beta primer mix were used. TCRdb redid the calling of the 5' RACE reads with MiXCR, one entry per CDR3 protein. The sample has more than 450,000 distinct CDR3 sequences; about 26% are singletons. In germline, CDR1 is MNHNY, CDR2 SVGAGI (reference sequence). CDR3 length equals 14 residues. V was pared by 0 bases and J by 4 bases, with 2 bases of the junction left unmatched. These data also formed part of another study, on T cells of mothers and their children. That investigation notes: According to the study, all extracted RNA entered cDNA synthesis at about 1.4 ug per 15 ul.

The sample consisted of blood. This sequence was found in a boy aged 2 to 10 in good health. V is TRBV6-6 and J is TRBJ2-7; 8 bases match TRBD2. The CDR3 DNA follows: TGTGCCAGCAGTTACTCTGGCGGGAGGTACGAGCAGTACTTC. It encodes CASSYSGGRYEQYF.